This T cell receptor (beta chain) was observed in a study of blood T cells in healthy people across ages. Looked up from germline, CDR1 is MNHEY and CDR2 is SMNVEV (reference sequence). The CDR3 spans 13 residues. Using a J-beta primer mix together with a sample-barcoded 5' primer, a second PCR was run for about 6 to 11 cycles. Each cDNA molecule received a tag from a template-switch adaptor that had 12 random nucleotides. A single record per CDR3 protein comes from TCRdb applying MiXCR to the 5' RACE reads. The sample includes 1,100,000 or so distinct CDR3 sequences, more than 40% of them seen just once. Donors were healthy Caucasian individuals from Russia aged about 6 to 95. As concerns this clonotype: Its target is not known.

Study-level findings and limits: Unknown CMV status may confound age-related changes in expanded clones. Reliance upon unsorted PBMCs precluded definitive naive versus antigen-experienced comparison.

The clonotype originates from a woman aged 55-69 years in good health. The material sequenced was blood. This chain links TRBV27 with TRBJ2-4, with D maybe TRBD2 (5 bases). The J call may be mistaken, given a closer DNA end match to TRBJ2-7. CDR3 sequence (DNA): TGTGCCAGCAGCCCCGGGGTCCTCTACGAGCAGTACTTC. Its protein product is CASSPGVLYEQYF.